What follows describes a single TCR beta chain. Its antigen is currently unknown. The table came from immunoSEQ multiplex PCR; TCRdb's copy has only in-frame clones and leaves some out. The table records about 100,000 clones, 86% of them present only once. V gave up 1 base and J gave up 2 bases; unmatched junction bases: 9. Germline V CDR1 and CDR2: MGHRA, YSYEKL. The CDR3 contains 17 residues. The sample belongs to a study of T cell responses to AZD1222 COVID-19 vaccine. Findings and caveats of the study: Following two doses of AZD1222, Spike-specific TCR breadth and depth rose. Clonal diversity was possibly underestimated, and white British individuals and females predominated among donors. Baseline serostatus was positive in only six AZD1222 recipients. The span of vaccine-associated CD4 TCRs extended across spike, with dominance at 160-218 and 743-854.

This receptor was obtained from an adult who received the MenACWY meningococcal vaccine as a control. The sample was peripheral blood, taken 28 days after the second dose of the MenACWY control vaccine. The J gene is TRBJ2-3, the V gene TRBV4-1; 7 bases fit TRBD2. The CDR3 coding sequence is TGCGCCAGCAGCCAAGGATTGGGGCGGGGGAACACAGATACGCAGTATTTT. The encoded protein is CASSQGLGRGNTDTQYF.